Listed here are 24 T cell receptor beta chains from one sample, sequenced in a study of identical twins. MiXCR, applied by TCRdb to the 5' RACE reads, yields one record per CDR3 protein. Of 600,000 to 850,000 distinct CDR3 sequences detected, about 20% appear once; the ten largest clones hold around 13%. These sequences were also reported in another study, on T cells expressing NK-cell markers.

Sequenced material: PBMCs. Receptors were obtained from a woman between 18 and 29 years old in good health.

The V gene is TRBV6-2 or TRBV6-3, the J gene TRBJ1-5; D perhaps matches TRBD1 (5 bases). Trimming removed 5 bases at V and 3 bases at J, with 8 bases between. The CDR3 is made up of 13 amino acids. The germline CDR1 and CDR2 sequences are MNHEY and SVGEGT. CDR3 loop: CASSRGYNQPQHF. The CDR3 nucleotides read TGTGCCAGCAGTCGGGGGTACAATCAGCCCCAGCATTTT.

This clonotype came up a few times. This CDR3 reads CSAPTGADEQYF. The CDR3 DNA reads as TGCAGTGCTCCAACCGGTGCGGACGAGCAGTACTTC. The V and J genes are TRBV20-1 and TRBJ2-7; no clear D. The V end was cut by 5 bases, the J end by 5 bases, with 13 bases between. The CDR3 length is 12 residues. The germline CDR1 and CDR2 sequences are DFQATT and SNEGSKA (reference sequence).

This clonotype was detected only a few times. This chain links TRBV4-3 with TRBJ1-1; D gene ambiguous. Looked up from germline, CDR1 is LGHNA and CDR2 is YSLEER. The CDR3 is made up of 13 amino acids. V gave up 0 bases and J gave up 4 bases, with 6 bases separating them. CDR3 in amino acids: CASSQEKVTEAFF. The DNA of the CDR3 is TGCGCCAGCAGCCAAGAAAAGGTCACTGAAGCTTTCTTT.

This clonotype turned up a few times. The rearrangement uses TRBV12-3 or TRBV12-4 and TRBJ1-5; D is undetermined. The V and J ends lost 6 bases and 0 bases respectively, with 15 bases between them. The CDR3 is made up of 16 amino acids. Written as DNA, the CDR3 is TGTGCCAGCAGCGGACCAGACGGGTATAGCAATCAGCCCCAGCATTTT. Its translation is CASSGPDGYSNQPQHF.

As DNA, the CDR3 is TGCAGTGCCAGCAGGGCGTCGGGCACCGGGGAGCTGTTTTTT. Its translation is CSASRASGTGELFF. The chain has TRBV20-1 and TRBJ2-2, with a weak D call TRBD1 (5 bases). The CDR3 extends over 14 amino acids. V was shortened by 6 bases and J by 4 bases, with 15 bases between the two germline ends. Germline CDR1 is DFQATT and CDR2 is SNEGSKA (reference sequence).

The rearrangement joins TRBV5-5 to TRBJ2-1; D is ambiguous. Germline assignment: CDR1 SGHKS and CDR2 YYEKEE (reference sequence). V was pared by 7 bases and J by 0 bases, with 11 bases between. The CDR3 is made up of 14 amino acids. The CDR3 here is CASFVWSSYNEQFF. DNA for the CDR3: TGTGCCAGCTTCGTCTGGAGCTCCTACAATGAGCAGTTCTTC.

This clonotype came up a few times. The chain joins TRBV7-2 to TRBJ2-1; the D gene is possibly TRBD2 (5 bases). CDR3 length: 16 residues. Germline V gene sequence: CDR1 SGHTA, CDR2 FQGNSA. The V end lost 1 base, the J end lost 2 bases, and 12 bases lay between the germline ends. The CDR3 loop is CASSLGRGLAYNEQFF. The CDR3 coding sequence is TGTGCCAGCAGCTTAGGGCGCGGGTTGGCCTACAATGAGCAGTTCTTC.

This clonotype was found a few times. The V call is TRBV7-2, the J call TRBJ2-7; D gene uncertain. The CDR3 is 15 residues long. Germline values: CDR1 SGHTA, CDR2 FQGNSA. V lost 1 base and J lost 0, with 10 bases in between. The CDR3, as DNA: TGTGCCAGCAGCTTAGGGCAGTTTGTCTCCTACGAGCAGTACTTC. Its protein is CASSLGQFVSYEQYF. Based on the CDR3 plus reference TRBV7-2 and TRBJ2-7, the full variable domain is GAGVSQSPSNKVTEKGKDVELRCDPISGHTALYWYRQSLGQGLEFLIYFQGNSAPDKSGLPSDRFSAERTGGSVSTLTIQRTQQEDSAVYLCASSLGQFVSYEQYFGPGTRLTVT.

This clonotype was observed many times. CDR3 in amino acids: CASSRDEEDEQFF. The CDR3 bases are TGTGCCAGCAGCCGGGACGAGGAGGATGAGCAGTTCTTC. The V call is TRBV12-3 or TRBV12-4, the J call TRBJ2-1, with D perhaps TRBD1 or TRBD2 (5 bases each). The CDR3 is made up of 13 amino acids. With 6 bases removed from V and 8 bases from J, the gap between germline ends came to 14 bases.

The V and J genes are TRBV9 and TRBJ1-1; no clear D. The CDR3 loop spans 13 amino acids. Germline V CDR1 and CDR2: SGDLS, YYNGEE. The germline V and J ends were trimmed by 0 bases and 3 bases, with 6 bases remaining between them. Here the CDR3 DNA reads TGTGCCAGCAGCGTAGGTGGGTACACTGAAGCTTTCTTT. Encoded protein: CASSVGGYTEAFF.

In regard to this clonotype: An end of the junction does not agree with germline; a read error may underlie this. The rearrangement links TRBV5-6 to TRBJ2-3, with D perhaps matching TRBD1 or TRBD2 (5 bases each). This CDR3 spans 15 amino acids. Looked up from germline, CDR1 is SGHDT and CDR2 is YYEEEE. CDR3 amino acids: CACSFGAPSTDTQYF. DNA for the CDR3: TGTGCCTGCAGCTTCGGGGCTCCTAGCACAGATACGCAGTATTTT.

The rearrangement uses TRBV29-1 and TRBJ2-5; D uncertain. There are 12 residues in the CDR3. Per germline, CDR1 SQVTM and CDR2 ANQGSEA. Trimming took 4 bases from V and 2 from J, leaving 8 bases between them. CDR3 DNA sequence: TGCAGCGTTGGCCGGGCTCAAGAGACCCAGTACTTC. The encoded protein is CSVGRAQETQYF. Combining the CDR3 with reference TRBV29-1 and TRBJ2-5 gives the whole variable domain SAVISQKPSRDICQRGTSLTIQCQVDSQVTMMFWYRQQPGQSLTLIATANQGSEATYESGFVIDKFPISRPNLTFSTLTVSNMSPEDSSIYLCSVGRAQETQYFGPGTRLLVL.

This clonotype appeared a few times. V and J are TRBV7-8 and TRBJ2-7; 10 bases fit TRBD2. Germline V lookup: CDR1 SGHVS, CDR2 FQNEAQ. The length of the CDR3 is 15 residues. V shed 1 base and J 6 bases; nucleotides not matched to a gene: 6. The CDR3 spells CASSLGSGRAAEQYF. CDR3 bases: TGTGCCAGCAGCTTAGGGAGCGGGAGGGCCGCCGAGCAGTACTTC.

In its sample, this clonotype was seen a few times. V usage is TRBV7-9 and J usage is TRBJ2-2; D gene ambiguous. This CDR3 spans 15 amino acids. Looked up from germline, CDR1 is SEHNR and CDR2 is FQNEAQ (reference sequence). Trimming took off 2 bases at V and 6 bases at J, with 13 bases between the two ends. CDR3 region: CASSLFAKASGELFF. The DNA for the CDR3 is TGTGCCAGCAGCTTATTTGCGAAAGCCTCCGGGGAGCTGTTTTTT.

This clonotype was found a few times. The CDR3 DNA is TGCAGTGCTAGAGGGGCGAGGGATATCTACGAGCAGTACTTC. Protein product: CSARGARDIYEQYF. This chain uses TRBV20-1 with TRBJ2-7; D possibly corresponds to TRBD2 (5 bases). V dropped 1 base and J dropped 3 bases, with 13 bases sitting between them. The CDR3 runs to 14 residues. Per the germline V gene, CDR1 is DFQATT and CDR2 is SNEGSKA (reference sequence).

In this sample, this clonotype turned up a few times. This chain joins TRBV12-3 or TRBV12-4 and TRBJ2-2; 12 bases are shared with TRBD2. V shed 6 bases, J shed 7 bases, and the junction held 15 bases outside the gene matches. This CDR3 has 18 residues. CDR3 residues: CASSWKPRLAGAFGELFF. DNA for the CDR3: TGTGCCAGCAGCTGGAAACCCCGACTAGCGGGAGCGTTCGGGGAGCTGTTTTTT.

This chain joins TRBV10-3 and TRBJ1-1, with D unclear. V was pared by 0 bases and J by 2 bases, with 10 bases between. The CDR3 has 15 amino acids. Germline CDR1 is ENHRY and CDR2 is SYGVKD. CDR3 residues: CAISESGRTNTEAFF. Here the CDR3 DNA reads TGTGCCATCAGTGAGTCGGGCAGGACTAACACTGAAGCTTTCTTT.

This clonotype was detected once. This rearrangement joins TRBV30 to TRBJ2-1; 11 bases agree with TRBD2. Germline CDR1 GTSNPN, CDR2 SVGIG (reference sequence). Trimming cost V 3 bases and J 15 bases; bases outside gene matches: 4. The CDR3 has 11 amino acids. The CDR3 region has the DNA TGTGCCTGGAGGACTAGCGGGAAGGCGTTCTTC. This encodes CAWRTSGKAFF.

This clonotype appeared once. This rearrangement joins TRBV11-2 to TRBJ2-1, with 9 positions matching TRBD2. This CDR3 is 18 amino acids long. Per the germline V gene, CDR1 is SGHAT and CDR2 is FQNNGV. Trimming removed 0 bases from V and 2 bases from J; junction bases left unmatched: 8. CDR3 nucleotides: TGTGCCAGCAGCTTAGAATTGGGCGGGAGGGCAACCTACAATGAGCAGTTCTTC. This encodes CASSLELGGRATYNEQFF.

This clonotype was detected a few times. This CDR3 reads CASSLSREDTQYF. Here the CDR3 DNA reads TGTGCCAGCAGCTTAAGTCGGGAGGATACGCAGTATTTT. V gene TRBV7-2 combines with J gene TRBJ2-3, with D tentatively TRBD2 (6 bases). This CDR3 region has 13 residues. From germline, CDR1 is SGHTA and CDR2 FQGNSA. Trimming took off 2 bases at V and 6 bases at J, with 9 bases between the two ends.

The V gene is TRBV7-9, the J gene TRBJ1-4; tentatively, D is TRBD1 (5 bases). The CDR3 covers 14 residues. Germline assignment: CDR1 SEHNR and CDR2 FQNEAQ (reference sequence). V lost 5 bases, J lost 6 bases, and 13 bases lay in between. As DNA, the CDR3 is TGTGCCAGCAGCCAGACAGTGCCTGATGAAAAACTGTTTTTT. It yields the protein CASSQTVPDEKLFF.

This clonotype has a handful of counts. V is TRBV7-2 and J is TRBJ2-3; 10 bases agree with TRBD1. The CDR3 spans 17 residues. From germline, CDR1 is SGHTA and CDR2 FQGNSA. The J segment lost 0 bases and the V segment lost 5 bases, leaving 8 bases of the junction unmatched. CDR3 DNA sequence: TGTGCCAGCAGCCGTCGGACAGGGGGAACCAGCACAGATACGCAGTATTTT. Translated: CASSRRTGGTSTDTQYF.

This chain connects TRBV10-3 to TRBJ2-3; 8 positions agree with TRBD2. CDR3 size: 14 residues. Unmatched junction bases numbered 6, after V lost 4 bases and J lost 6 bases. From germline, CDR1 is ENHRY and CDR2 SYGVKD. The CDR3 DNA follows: TGTGCCATCAGTGTACGGGAGGGCCCTGATACGCAGTATTTT. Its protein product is CAISVREGPDTQYF.

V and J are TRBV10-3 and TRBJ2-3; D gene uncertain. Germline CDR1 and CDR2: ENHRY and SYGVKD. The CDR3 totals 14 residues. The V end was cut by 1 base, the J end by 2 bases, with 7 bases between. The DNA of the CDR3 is TGTGCCATCAGTGAGTACAGAATCACAGATACGCAGTATTTT. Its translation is CAISEYRITDTQYF.